One and the same sample provided the 27 T cell receptor beta chains below, sequenced in a study of beta chain features in type 1 diabetes. Broader study findings: Moderate yet significant TCRB CDR3 shortening was seen in Type 1 diabetes patients in all four CD4+ subsets.

No antigen has been assigned to these receptors. TCRB transcripts that were expressed got sequenced, as all of the isolated RNA had been reverse transcribed. Assay: immunoSEQ multiplex PCR; the TCRdb copy retains only in-frame clones and omits some. The repertoire holds hundreds of thousands of clones, 13% seen once, with roughly 0.022% in the top ten. The sequencing sample was made of naive CD4+ T cells from blood. The receptors derive from a man aged 18 to 35 with type 1 diabetes.

The chain's CDR3 is CASSPVMGTALNTEAFF. DNA for the CDR3: TGTGCCAGCTCACCCGTAATGGGGACAGCTCTGAACACTGAAGCTTTCTTT. This rearrangement joins TRBV18 to TRBJ1-1; 7 nucleotides agree with TRBD1. CDR3 length: 17 residues. Germline loops: CDR1 KGHSH, CDR2 LQKENI. The V gene end was trimmed by 3 bases and the J gene end by 0 bases; junction bases not matched to a gene: 10.

This clone was picked up a small number of times. The V call is TRBV6-5, the J call TRBJ2-1; TRBD1 is a possible D gene (6 bases). Germline V gene data show CDR1 as MNHEY and CDR2 as SVGAGI. This CDR3 contains 14 residues. V lost 7 bases and J lost 6, with 16 bases in between. The CDR3 DNA sequence: TGTGCCAGCACTGGCAGGGGATCGAGCAATGAGCAGTTCTTC. As protein: CASTGRGSSNEQFF.

The chain joins TRBV5-1 to TRBJ2-3; weak D call: TRBD1 (5 bases). The V and J ends lost 7 bases and 0 bases respectively, with 15 bases between them. Germline loops: CDR1 SGHRS, CDR2 YFSETQ. CDR3 length equals 15 residues. DNA of the CDR3: TGCGCCAGCTCCCAAGGGGCAGGTAGCACAGATACGCAGTATTTT. Encoded protein: CASSQGAGSTDTQYF. The whole variable domain, remainder taken from reference TRBV5-1 and TRBJ2-3, is KAGVTQTPRYLIKTRGQQVTLSCSPISGHRSVSWYQQTPGQGLQFLFEYFSETQRNKGNFPGRFSGRQFSNSRSEMNVSTLELGDSALYLCASSQGAGSTDTQYFGPGTRLTVL.

This clone was seen a handful of times. The rearrangement uses TRBV5-1 and TRBJ2-7, with D possibly being TRBD2 (5 bases). Germline values: CDR1 SGHRS, CDR2 YFSETQ. V lost 4 bases to trimming and J lost 4 bases, with 21 bases between them. There are 16 residues in the CDR3. CDR3 DNA: TGCGCCAGCAGCGGTCTGACGGCCGGAGGCGTTTACGAGCAGTACTTC. Protein: CASSGLTAGGVYEQYF.

This clone was seen a single time. This chain uses TRBV2 with TRBJ2-1; maybe TRBD1 (5 bases). CDR3 size: 14 residues. Looked up from germline, CDR1 is SNHLY and CDR2 is FYNNEI. The V end was cut by 4 bases, the J end by 7 bases, with 14 bases between. For the CDR3, the DNA is TGTGCCAGCAGTGGGGGCCCCTCGTGGAATGAGCAGTTCTTC. Protein product: CASSGGPSWNEQFF.

This clone was recorded a few times. V is TRBV5-4 and J is TRBJ2-7, with 9 positions matching TRBD1. CDR1 and CDR2 (germline): SGHNT, YYREEE (reference sequence). V trimming: 5 bases; J trimming: 4 bases; junction bases outside the gene matches: 10. The CDR3 extends over 15 amino acids. CDR3 protein: CASRITGGALYEQYF. For the CDR3, the DNA is TGTGCCAGCAGGATAACAGGGGGCGCATTGTACGAGCAGTACTTC.

This chain uses TRBV5-1 with TRBJ2-1; 8 bases are a match to TRBD1. This CDR3 comprises 14 residues. Germline lookup yields CDR1 SGHRS and CDR2 YFSETQ. V shed 3 bases and J 4 bases; nucleotides not matched to a gene: 3. For the CDR3, the DNA is TGCGCCAGCAGCTCGACAGGGGCGTACAATGAGCAGTTCTTC. Protein sequence: CASSSTGAYNEQFF.

V and J are TRBV25-1 and TRBJ1-3; D not resolved. The CDR3 has 14 residues. V lost 4 bases to trimming and J lost 0 bases, with 7 bases between them. Germline V lookup: CDR1 MGHDK, CDR2 SYGVNS. In DNA form, the CDR3 reads TGTGCCAGCAGTGCAAGAAGCTCTGGAAACACCATATATTTT. Amino acid sequence: CASSARSSGNTIYF. Full variable domain (remainder filled in from reference TRBV25-1 and TRBJ1-3): EADIYQTPRYLVIGTGKKITLECSQTMGHDKMYWYQQDPGMELHLIHYSYGVNSTEKGDLSSESTVSRIRTEHFPLTLESARPSHTSQYLCASSARSSGNTIYFGEGSWLTVV.

The chain employs TRBV6-1 and TRBJ2-3, with D perhaps matching TRBD1 (5 bases). Trimming removed 6 bases at V and 4 bases at J, with 11 bases between. Germline-derived CDR1 and CDR2 are MNHNS and SASEGT. The CDR3 contains 13 residues. This CDR3 reads CASRPQVPDTQYF. CDR3 sequence (DNA): TGTGCCAGCAGGCCACAGGTCCCAGATACGCAGTATTTT.

The sample holds a few counts of this clone. The gene calls are TRBV9 and TRBJ2-7; D possibly matches TRBD1 or TRBD2 (6 bases each). The CDR3 has 13 residues. Trimming shortened V by 4 bases and J by 8 bases, and 16 bases separated the two germline ends. Germline CDR1 is SGDLS and CDR2 is YYNGEE. The CDR3 coding sequence is TGTGCCAGCAGCCCCGTCGGGGGCGCTAAGCAGTACTTC. Translating gives CASSPVGGAKQYF.

The rearrangement joins TRBV5-4 to TRBJ2-5; possible D gene TRBD1, 6 bases. Germline loops: CDR1 SGHNT, CDR2 YYREEE (reference sequence). V dropped 4 bases and J dropped 5 bases, with 21 bases sitting between them. This CDR3 is built from 16 residues. CDR3 coding DNA: TGTGCCAGCAGCCGAGCCGGGCCACAGGGTACCGAGACCCAGTACTTC. Residues: CASSRAGPQGTETQYF.

This clone appeared a few times. V is TRBV4-1 and J is TRBJ1-2; D gene uncertain. The CDR3 length is 13 residues. From germline, CDR1 is MGHRA and CDR2 YSYEKL. V gave up 4 bases and J gave up 6 bases, with 12 bases separating them. CDR3 nucleotide sequence: TGCGCCAGCAGCCCCTGGACCTATGATGGCTACACCTTC. Its protein product is CASSPWTYDGYTF.

This clone was counted a few times. Other DNA sequences from this sample encode an identical CDR3 as well. This chain connects TRBV5-1 to TRBJ2-3; a weak D match, TRBD2 (6 bases). Trimming pared 1 base from V and 2 bases from J, leaving 8 bases between. CDR3 length: 14 residues. The V gene's germline CDR1 is SGHRS and CDR2 YFSETQ. In nucleotides, the CDR3 is TGCGCCAGCAGCTTGACGGGGGACACAGATACGCAGTATTTT. It codes for CASSLTGDTDTQYF. Looking up the rest from reference TRBV5-1 and TRBJ2-3 gives the full variable domain: KAGVTQTPRYLIKTRGQQVTLSCSPISGHRSVSWYQQTPGQGLQFLFEYFSETQRNKGNFPGRFSGRQFSNSRSEMNVSTLELGDSALYLCASSLTGDTDTQYFGPGTRLTVL.

The rearrangement uses TRBV10-3 and TRBJ2-1; the match to TRBD2 covers 8 bases. The CDR3 is made up of 15 amino acids. The V gene end was trimmed by 6 bases and the J gene end by 5 bases; junction bases not matched to a gene: 9. CDR1 and CDR2 from the germline V gene are ENHRY and SYGVKD. The DNA of the CDR3 is TGTGCCATCAGCGCCGGACTAGCCGTGGACAATGAGCAGTTCTTC. Amino acid sequence: CAISAGLAVDNEQFF.

This chain connects TRBV4-1 to TRBJ1-4, with D unresolved. Trimming took 0 bases from V and 8 from J, leaving 16 bases between them. The CDR3 covers 16 residues. Germline loops: CDR1 MGHRA, CDR2 YSYEKL. The DNA of the CDR3 is TGCGCCAGCAGCCAAGAATTCACAACCCGAGGGGAAAAACTGTTTTTT. Its translation is CASSQEFTTRGEKLFF.

A few counts support this clone. The same CDR3 can be traced to other DNA sequences in this sample. The rearrangement uses TRBV10-3 and TRBJ2-5, with 13 nucleotides matching TRBD2. Trimming removed 3 bases from V and 5 bases from J; junction bases left unmatched: 3. The length of the CDR3 is 15 residues. The germline CDR1 and CDR2 sequences are ENHRY and SYGVKD. The CDR3 is CAISDSTSGGETQYF. CDR3 in DNA: TGTGCCATCAGTGATTCGACTAGCGGGGGGGAGACCCAGTACTTC.

The gene calls are TRBV29-1 and TRBJ1-3; D call uncertain. This CDR3 is 14 amino acids long. V shed 3 bases and J shed 0 bases, with 9 bases lying between them. Per germline, CDR1 SQVTM and CDR2 ANQGSEA. Written as DNA, the CDR3 is TGCAGCGTTGAGGACCGAATCTCTGGAAACACCATATATTTT. Translation gives CSVEDRISGNTIYF.

For this clone: Different DNA sequences within this sample yield the same CDR3. The rearrangement joins TRBV5-1 to TRBJ1-1; D is perhaps TRBD1 (5 bases). This CDR3 comprises 13 residues. CDR1 is SGHRS and CDR2 is YFSETQ in the germline V gene. The ends were cut back, 2 bases at V and 1 base at J, with 6 bases in the middle. CDR3 loop: CASSFGANTEAFF. Here the CDR3 DNA reads TGCGCCAGCAGCTTCGGGGCGAACACTGAAGCTTTCTTT.

Only a few counts were recorded for this clone. Other DNA sequences in this sample translate to the same CDR3. This sequence joins TRBV6-5 and TRBJ1-3; D might be TRBD1 (5 bases). Germline CDR1 reads MNHEY; CDR2 reads SVGAGI. The CDR3 runs to 14 residues. Deletions cut 2 bases from V and 0 bases from J, with 5 bases between. CDR3 nucleotide sequence: TGTGCCAGCAGTTACGGGGGCTCTGGAAACACCATATATTTT. Residues: CASSYGGSGNTIYF.

Of note for this clone: Other nucleotide sequences from this sample produce the same CDR3. The genes are TRBV4-1 and TRBJ1-2; 7 positions agree with TRBD1. CDR1 MGHRA and CDR2 YSYEKL come from the germline V gene. V lost 2 bases, J lost 8 bases, and 5 bases stayed unmatched. The CDR3 is made up of 13 amino acids. The CDR3 DNA reads as TGCGCCAGCAGCCAAACAGGGGTGGGGGGCTACACCTTC. This gives the protein CASSQTGVGGYTF.

Here the CDR3 DNA reads TGTGCCAGCAGCACCCGACCTGGGGATACGCAGTATTTT. Its translation: CASSTRPGDTQYF. V and J are TRBV9 and TRBJ2-3; D is ambiguous. This CDR3 has 13 residues. Between the trimmed V and J ends, which lost 4 bases and 6 bases, there was a span of 12 bases. Germline CDR1 is SGDLS and CDR2 is YYNGEE.

The gene calls are TRBV7-2 and TRBJ1-5; D remains unclear. V lost 3 bases to trimming and J lost 6 bases, with 6 bases between them. The CDR3 contains 12 residues. Germline lookup yields CDR1 SGHTA and CDR2 FQGNSA. This CDR3 reads CASSFVGQPQHF. CDR3 nucleotides: TGTGCCAGCAGCTTCGTGGGTCAGCCCCAGCATTTT. The complete variable domain, with remaining parts taken from reference TRBV7-2 and TRBJ1-5, reads GAGVSQSPSNKVTEKGKDVELRCDPISGHTALYWYRQSLGQGLEFLIYFQGNSAPDKSGLPSDRFSAERTGGSVSTLTIQRTQQEDSAVYLCASSFVGQPQHFGDGTRLSIL.

This clone has a handful of counts. The V gene is TRBV6-5, the J gene TRBJ2-7, with D possibly being TRBD1 or TRBD2 (7 bases each). The CDR3 is 16 amino acids. V dropped 0 bases and J dropped 7 bases, with 19 bases sitting between them. Germline V gives CDR1 MNHEY, CDR2 SVGAGI. DNA of the CDR3: TGTGCCAGCAGTTACTCGACAGGGACCGGGGGAGGGGAGCAGTACTTC. Its protein product is CASSYSTGTGGGEQYF.

The table lists this clone with a few counts. CDR3 in amino acids: CASMLGNIQYF. CDR3 sequence (DNA): TGTGCCAGCATGTTGGGAAACATTCAGTACTTC. V gene TRBV28 combines with J gene TRBJ2-4; D is unresolved. The CDR3 consists of 11 residues. Trimming took 7 bases from V and 6 from J, leaving 7 bases between them. Germline V CDR1 and CDR2: MDHEN, SYDVKM.

The V gene is TRBV5-1, the J gene TRBJ1-1, with no clear D. This CDR3 contains 13 residues. CDR1 is SGHRS, CDR2 YFSETQ, per germline. The ends were cut back, 2 bases at V and 0 bases at J, with 5 bases in the middle. The CDR3 nucleotides are TGCGCCAGCAGCTTCATTGTGAACACTGAAGCTTTCTTT. Protein: CASSFIVNTEAFF.

V usage is TRBV6-1 and J usage is TRBJ2-4; D is ambiguous. The CDR3 loop spans 18 amino acids. Germline CDR1 is MNHNS and CDR2 is SASEGT. Trimming stripped 0 bases from V and 6 bases from J, with 21 bases between. The CDR3 coding sequence is TGTGCCAGCAGTGAAGCGCTTCTAGGCAGGTTGATGGGAAACATTCAGTACTTC. Encoded protein: CASSEALLGRLMGNIQYF.

Many counts were recorded for this clone. The chain links TRBV23-1 to TRBJ2-1; no definite D call. TRBV23-1 is given ORF status, its function remaining uncertain. The CDR3 consists of 14 residues. V was trimmed by 3 bases and J by 3 bases, leaving 9 bases between them. This CDR3 is CASSQGTGYNEQFF. The CDR3 DNA is TGCGCCAGCAGTCAGGGAACCGGCTACAATGAGCAGTTCTTC.